The 15 T cell receptor beta chains below come from one sample, sequenced in a study of post-analysis software for immune sequencing data. The authors incorporated unique molecular identifiers into the TCR beta cDNA libraries. TCRdb re-analysed the PCR reads in MiXCR, keeping a single row per CDR3 protein. The data hold approximately 440,000 distinct CDR3 sequences, with nearly 45% observed a single time. Study results and caveats: Higher frequency in patients than in controls was seen for about 5 TRBV segments, with TRBV5-6, TRBV5-1 and TRBV20-1 among them.

These receptors are not linked to any known antigen. Sequencing was done on a sample of blood. The receptor source for this set is a girl aged 10-17 years with multiple sclerosis.

This chain links TRBV7-8 with TRBJ2-1; TRBD2 matches 8 bases. Germline values: CDR1 SGHVS, CDR2 FQNEAQ. The junction had 12 bases not matched to a gene; V was cut back by 5 bases and J by 6 bases. This CDR3 has 16 amino acids. CDR3 amino acids: CASSRLAGGVSNEQFF. As DNA, the CDR3 is TGTGCCAGCAGCCGACTGGCGGGAGGAGTTTCCAATGAGCAGTTCTTC.

This clonotype has more than one count but fewer than ten. The genes are TRBV12-3 or TRBV12-4 and TRBJ1-6, with D possibly being TRBD1 (5 bases). This CDR3 is 14 amino acids long. Between the trimmed V and J ends, which lost 6 bases and 7 bases, there was a span of 13 bases. CDR3 residues: CASSQTAANSPLHF. The CDR3 DNA is TGTGCCAGCAGCCAGACAGCAGCCAATTCACCCCTCCACTTT.

This clonotype was counted a few times. The genes are TRBV7-9 and TRBJ1-1; no clear D. There are 14 residues in the CDR3. Trimming took 4 bases from V and 3 from J, leaving 12 bases between them. CDR1 is SEHNR and CDR2 is FQNEAQ in the germline V gene (reference sequence). The DNA for the CDR3 is TGTGCCAGCAGCTCCGCTGTGATCCACACTGAAGCTTTCTTT. It encodes CASSSAVIHTEAFF.

This chain links TRBV3-1 with TRBJ1-5; a possible D gene is TRBD1 (6 bases). The CDR3 extends over 17 amino acids. CDR1 LGHDT and CDR2 YNNKEL come from the germline V gene (reference sequence). V was cut by 4 bases and J by 0 bases, with 16 bases left in between. The CDR3 DNA sequence: TGTGCCAGCAGCCCGAATCTGGGACAAAATAGCAATCAGCCCCAGCATTTT. This translates into CASSPNLGQNSNQPQHF.

J is TRBJ2-1 and V is TRBV12-3 or TRBV12-4; D is ambiguous. V was cut by 4 bases and J by 8 bases, with 6 bases left in between. This CDR3 is built from 11 residues. CDR3 in amino acids: CASSYTDEQFF. The CDR3 nucleotides read TGTGCCAGCAGTTACACTGATGAGCAGTTCTTC.

This clonotype was counted only a few times. The chain combines TRBV20-1 with TRBJ1-1; no reliable D call. The CDR3 sequence is 13 residues long. CDR1 is DFQATT, CDR2 SNEGSKA, per germline (reference sequence). V gave up 5 bases and J gave up 6 bases, with 16 bases separating them. The CDR3 is CSAPFKTLAEAFF. The CDR3 nucleotides read TGCAGTGCTCCTTTCAAAACGTTGGCTGAAGCTTTCTTT.

In regard to this clonotype: A read error may account for a junction end that differs from germline. The genes are TRBV20-1 and TRBJ2-7, with no clear D. Germline CDR1 DFQATT, CDR2 SNEGSKA (reference sequence). This CDR3 contains 12 residues. For the CDR3, the DNA is TGCAGGGCTAAGGCGTTCTCCTACGAGCAGTACTTC. Encoded protein: CRAKAFSYEQYF.

The chain employs TRBV6-2 or TRBV6-3 and TRBJ1-2; weak D call: TRBD1 (6 bases). This CDR3 contains 13 residues. The V gene lost 9 bases and the J gene lost 2 bases, with 13 bases spanning the gap. Per germline, CDR1 MNHEY and CDR2 SVGEGT. CDR3 residues: CASLNRDNYGYTF. CDR3 nucleotides: TGTGCCAGTTTAAACAGGGACAACTATGGCTACACCTTC.

This clonotype turned up a few times. The genes are TRBV6-5 and TRBJ2-7; D is uncertain. Deletions cut 5 bases from V and 3 bases from J, with 11 bases between. Germline-derived CDR1 and CDR2 are MNHEY and SVGAGI. This CDR3 region has 13 residues. CDR3 nucleotide sequence: TGTGCCAGCAGTGGCCCCCTGGACTACGAGCAGTACTTC. Its protein product is CASSGPLDYEQYF.

About this clonotype: The junction and the germline gene differ at one end; a read error may be behind it. The V and J genes are TRBV7-2 and TRBJ2-1, with 11 positions matching TRBD2. Germline lookup yields CDR1 SGHTA and CDR2 FQGNSA. This CDR3 is 16 amino acids long. CDR3: CASSLAGGPIWGEQFF. The CDR3 region has the DNA TGTGCTAGCAGCTTAGCGGGAGGGCCCATTTGGGGTGAGCAGTTCTTC.

A few counts support this clonotype. This chain connects TRBV7-3 to TRBJ2-1; 11 bases agree with TRBD2. In germline, CDR1 is SGHTA, CDR2 FQGTGA. The CDR3 loop spans 16 amino acids. J was trimmed by 5 bases and V by 5 bases; bases with no gene match: 8. CDR3 DNA sequence: TGTGCCAGCAGCCCTCTCCCGGGACTAGCGGACAATGAGCAGTTCTTC. It encodes CASSPLPGLADNEQFF.

The chain joins TRBV28 to TRBJ1-2, with D possibly being TRBD1 (5 bases). The germline V gene has CDR1 MDHEN and CDR2 SYDVKM. CDR3 length: 18 residues. Trimming cost V 6 bases and J 2 bases, with 25 bases left between them. CDR3 in amino acids: CASSPGGRNGLQNYGYTF. The CDR3 nucleotides are TGTGCCAGCAGCCCCGGGGGACGGAACGGCCTACAAAACTATGGCTACACCTTC.

The gene calls are TRBV7-6 and TRBJ2-5; a possible D gene is TRBD2 (6 bases). The J call may be in error: the DNA end matches TRBJ2-7 better. CDR3 length: 15 residues. In germline, CDR1 is SGHVS, CDR2 FNYEAQ. The CDR3 sequence: CASSLAGGDHYEQYF. The CDR3, as DNA: TGTGCCAGCAGCTTAGCTGGCGGGGACCACTACGAGCAGTACTTC.

This clonotype was detected many times. The chain combines TRBV20-1 with TRBJ2-1; D is unclear. Trimming left V 0 bases short and J 5 bases short, with 20 bases between. CDR3 size: 17 residues. Germline CDR1 is DFQATT and CDR2 is SNEGSKA (reference sequence). CDR3 DNA sequence: TGCAGTGCTAGAGATGAATCCGAGGAGTACACGGACAATGAGCAGTTCTTC. It encodes CSARDESEEYTDNEQFF.

V and J are TRBV28 and TRBJ2-7, with 8 positions matching TRBD1. Trimming at V came to 4 bases and at J to 2 bases, leaving 10 bases not matched to a gene. CDR1 and CDR2 from the germline V gene are MDHEN and SYDVKM. The CDR3 is 16 amino acids. CDR3 coding DNA: TGTGCCAGCAGTTCCCAACCTCGGACAGGGACCTACGAGCAGTACTTC. Translating it yields CASSSQPRTGTYEQYF.